The source of this T cell receptor (beta chain) is a study of technical replicates of blood from a few donors. Profiled with immunoSEQ multiplex PCR; TCRdb holds only in-frame clones, not every one. The data hold under 100,000 clones, with around 95% observed a single time. V dropped 6 bases and J dropped 2 bases, with 10 bases sitting between them. The CDR3 runs 13 residues. The V gene's germline CDR1 is LNHDA and CDR2 SQIVND (reference sequence). The chain combines TRBV19 with TRBJ1-2; D is ambiguous. The TCR was taken from a human donor in good health. The source material was T cells isolated from PBMCs. CDR3 loop: CASRFTKNYGYTF. The CDR3 nucleotides are TGTGCCAGTAGGTTCACAAAGAACTATGGCTACACCTTC.